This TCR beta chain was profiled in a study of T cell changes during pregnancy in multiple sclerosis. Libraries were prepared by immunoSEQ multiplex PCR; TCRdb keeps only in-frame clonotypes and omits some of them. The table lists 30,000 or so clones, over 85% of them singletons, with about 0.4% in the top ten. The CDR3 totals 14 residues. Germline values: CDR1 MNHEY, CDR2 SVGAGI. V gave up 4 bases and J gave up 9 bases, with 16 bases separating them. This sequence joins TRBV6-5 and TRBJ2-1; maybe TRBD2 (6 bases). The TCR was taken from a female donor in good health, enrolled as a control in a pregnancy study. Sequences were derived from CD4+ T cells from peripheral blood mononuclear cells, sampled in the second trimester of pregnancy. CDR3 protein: CASSSGLRSSEQFF. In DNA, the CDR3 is TGTGCCAGCAGTTCCGGACTACGGTCGTCTGAGCAGTTCTTC.